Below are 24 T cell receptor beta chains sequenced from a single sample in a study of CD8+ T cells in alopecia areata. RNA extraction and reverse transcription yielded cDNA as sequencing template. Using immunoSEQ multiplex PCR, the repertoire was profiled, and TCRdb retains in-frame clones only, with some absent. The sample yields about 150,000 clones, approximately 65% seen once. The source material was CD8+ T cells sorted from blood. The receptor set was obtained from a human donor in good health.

CDR3 DNA: TGCGCCAGCAGCTTGGGGGCATACTACGAGCAGTACTTC. Protein: CASSLGAYYEQYF. The chain employs TRBV5-1 and TRBJ2-7; no clear D gene. The CDR3 extends over 13 amino acids. Germline CDR1 SGHRS, CDR2 YFSETQ. V was clipped by 0 bases and J by 3 bases, with 7 bases between them.

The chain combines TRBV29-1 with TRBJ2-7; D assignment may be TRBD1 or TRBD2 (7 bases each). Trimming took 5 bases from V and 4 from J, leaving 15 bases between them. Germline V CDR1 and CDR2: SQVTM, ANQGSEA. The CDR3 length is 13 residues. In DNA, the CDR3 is TGCAGCGTTATTAGACAGGGAGGGTACGAGCAGTACTTC. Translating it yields CSVIRQGGYEQYF.

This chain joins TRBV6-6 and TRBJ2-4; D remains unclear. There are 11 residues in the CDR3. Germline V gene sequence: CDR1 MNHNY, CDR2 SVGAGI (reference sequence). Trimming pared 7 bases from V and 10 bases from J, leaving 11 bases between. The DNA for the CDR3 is TGTGCCAGCACCGACGGCATGATTCAGTACTTC. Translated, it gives CASTDGMIQYF.

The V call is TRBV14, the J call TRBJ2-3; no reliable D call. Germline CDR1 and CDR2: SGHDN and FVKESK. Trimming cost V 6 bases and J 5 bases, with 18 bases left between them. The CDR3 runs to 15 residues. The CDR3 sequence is CASSGRPTVGDTQYF. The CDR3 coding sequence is TGTGCCAGCAGTGGTCGACCTACGGTTGGAGATACGCAGTATTTT.

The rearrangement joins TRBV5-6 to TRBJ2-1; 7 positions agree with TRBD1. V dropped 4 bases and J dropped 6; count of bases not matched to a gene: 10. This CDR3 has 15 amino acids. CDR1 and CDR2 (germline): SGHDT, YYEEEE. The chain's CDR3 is CASSGRRQGGNEQFF. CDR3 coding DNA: TGTGCCAGCAGCGGCCGGAGACAGGGCGGCAATGAGCAGTTCTTC.

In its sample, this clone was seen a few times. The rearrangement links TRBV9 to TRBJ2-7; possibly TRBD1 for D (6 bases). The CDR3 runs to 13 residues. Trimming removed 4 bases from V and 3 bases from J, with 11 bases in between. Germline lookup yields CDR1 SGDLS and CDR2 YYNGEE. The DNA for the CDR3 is TGTGCCAGCAGCCCCTCAGGGGACTACGAGCAGTACTTC. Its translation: CASSPSGDYEQYF. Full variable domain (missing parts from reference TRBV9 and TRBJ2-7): DSGVTQTPKHLITATGQRVTLRCSPRSGDLSVYWYQQSLDQGLQFLIQYYNGEERAKGNILERFSAQQFPDLHSELNLSSLELGDSALYFCASSPSGDYEQYFGPGTRLTVT.

CDR3 in amino acids: CSVVVSGVYNEQFF. CDR3 nucleotide sequence: TGCAGCGTTGTTGTTAGCGGGGTTTACAATGAGCAGTTCTTC. The chain uses TRBV29-1 and TRBJ2-1; TRBD2 matches 8 bases. CDR3 length: 14 residues. V was pared by 4 bases and J by 4 bases, with 6 bases of the junction left unmatched. Germline V gene data show CDR1 as SQVTM and CDR2 as ANQGSEA.

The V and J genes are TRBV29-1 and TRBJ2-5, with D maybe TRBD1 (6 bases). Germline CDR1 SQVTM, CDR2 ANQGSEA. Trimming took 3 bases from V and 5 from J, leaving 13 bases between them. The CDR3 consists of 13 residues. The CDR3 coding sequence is TGCAGCGTTGAGTCAGGGGCCCACGAGACCCAGTACTTC. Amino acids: CSVESGAHETQYF.

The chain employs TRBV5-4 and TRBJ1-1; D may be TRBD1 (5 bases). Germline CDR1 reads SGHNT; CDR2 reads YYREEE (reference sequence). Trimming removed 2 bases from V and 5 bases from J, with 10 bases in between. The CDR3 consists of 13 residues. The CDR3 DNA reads TGTGCCAGCAGCTTATTGGGGGAGACTGAAGCTTTCTTT. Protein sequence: CASSLLGETEAFF. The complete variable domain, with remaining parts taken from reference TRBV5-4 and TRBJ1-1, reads ETGVTQSPTHLIKTRGQQVTLRCSSQSGHNTVSWYQQALGQGPQFIFQYYREEENGRGNFPPRFSGLQFPNYSSELNVNALELDDSALYLCASSLLGETEAFFGQGTRLTVV.

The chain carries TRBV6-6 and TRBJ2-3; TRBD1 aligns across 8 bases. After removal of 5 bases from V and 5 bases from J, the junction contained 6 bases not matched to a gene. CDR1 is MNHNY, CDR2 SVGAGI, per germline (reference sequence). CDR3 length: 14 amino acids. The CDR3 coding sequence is TGTGCCAGCAGTGGCCAGGGGGCCCAAGATACGCAGTATTTT. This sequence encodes CASSGQGAQDTQYF.

Here the CDR3 DNA reads TGTGCCAGCAGCGTAGTGTCGGACGCCCAGATCACCGGGGAGCTGTTTTTT. Protein sequence: CASSVVSDAQITGELFF. The chain combines TRBV9 with TRBJ2-2; D is unclear. This CDR3 contains 17 residues. Looked up from germline, CDR1 is SGDLS and CDR2 is YYNGEE. The V end lost 0 bases, the J end lost 4 bases, and 16 bases lay between the germline ends.

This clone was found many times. The CDR3 bases are TGCGCCAGCAGCTTGTGGTTCGGGGGGAAGGACAATGAGCAGTTCTTC. It translates to CASSLWFGGKDNEQFF. The chain combines TRBV5-1 with TRBJ2-1, with TRBD2 matching 7 bases. Germline CDR1 SGHRS, CDR2 YFSETQ. The V segment lost 1 base and the J segment 5 bases; nucleotides outside the gene matches: 9. This CDR3 spans 16 amino acids.

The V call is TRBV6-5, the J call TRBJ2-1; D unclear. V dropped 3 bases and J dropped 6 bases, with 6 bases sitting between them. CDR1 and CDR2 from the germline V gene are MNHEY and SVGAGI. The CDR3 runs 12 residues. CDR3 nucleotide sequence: TGTGCCAGCAGTTATGACGGCAATGAGCAGTTCTTC. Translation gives CASSYDGNEQFF.

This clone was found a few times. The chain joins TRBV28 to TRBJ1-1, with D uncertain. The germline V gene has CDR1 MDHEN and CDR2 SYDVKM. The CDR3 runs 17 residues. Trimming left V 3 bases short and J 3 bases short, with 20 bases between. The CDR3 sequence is CASSFSLADREDTEAFF. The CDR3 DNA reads TGTGCCAGCAGTTTTTCCCTCGCCGACCGTGAGGACACTGAAGCTTTCTTT.

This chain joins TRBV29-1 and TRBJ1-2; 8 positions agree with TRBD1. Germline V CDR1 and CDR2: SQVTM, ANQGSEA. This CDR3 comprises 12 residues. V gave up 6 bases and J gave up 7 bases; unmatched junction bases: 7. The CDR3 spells CSVDPGTGGYTF. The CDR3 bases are TGCAGCGTGGACCCCGGGACAGGTGGCTACACCTTC.

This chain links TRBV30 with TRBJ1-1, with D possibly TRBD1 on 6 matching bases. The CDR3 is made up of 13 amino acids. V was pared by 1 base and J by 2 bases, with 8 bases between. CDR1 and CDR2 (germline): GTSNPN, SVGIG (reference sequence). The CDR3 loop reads CAWSGTANTEAFF. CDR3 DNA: TGTGCCTGGAGTGGGACAGCAAACACTGAAGCTTTCTTT. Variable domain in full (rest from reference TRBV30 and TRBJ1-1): SQTIHQWPATLVQPVGSPLSLECTVEGTSNPNLYWYRQAAGRGLQLLFYSVGIGQISSEVPQNLSASRPQDRQFILSSKKLLLSDSGFYLCAWSGTANTEAFFGQGTRLTVV.

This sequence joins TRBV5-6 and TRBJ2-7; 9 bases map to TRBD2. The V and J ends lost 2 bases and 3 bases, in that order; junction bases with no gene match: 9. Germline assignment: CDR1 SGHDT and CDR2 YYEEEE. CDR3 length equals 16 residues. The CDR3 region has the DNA TGTGCCAGCAGCTTAAAGACTAGCGGAGGGGACTACGAGCAGTACTTC. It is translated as CASSLKTSGGDYEQYF.

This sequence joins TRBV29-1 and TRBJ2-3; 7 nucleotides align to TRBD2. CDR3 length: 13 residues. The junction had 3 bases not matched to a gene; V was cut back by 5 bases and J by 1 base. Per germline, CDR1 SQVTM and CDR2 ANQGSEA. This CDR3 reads CSVPSGGTDTQYF. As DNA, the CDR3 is TGCAGCGTTCCCAGCGGGGGCACAGATACGCAGTATTTT.

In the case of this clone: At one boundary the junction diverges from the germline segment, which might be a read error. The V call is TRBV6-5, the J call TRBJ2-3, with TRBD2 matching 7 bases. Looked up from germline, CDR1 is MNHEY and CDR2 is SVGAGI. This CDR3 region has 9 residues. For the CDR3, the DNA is TGTGCCAGCAGGGGGAGGGTCCGCTTT. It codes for CASRGRVRF.

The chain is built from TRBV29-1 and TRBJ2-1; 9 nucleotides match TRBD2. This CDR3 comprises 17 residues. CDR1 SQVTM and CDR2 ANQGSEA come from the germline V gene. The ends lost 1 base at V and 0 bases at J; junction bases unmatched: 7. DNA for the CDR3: TGCAGCGTTGAAGGGCTAGCGGGACCCAGCTCCTACAATGAGCAGTTCTTC. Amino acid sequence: CSVEGLAGPSSYNEQFF.

The CDR3 bases are TGTGCCAGGGGACTTCCGGCACAGTTCTTC. It codes for CARGLPAQFF. This sequence joins TRBV2 and TRBJ2-1, with D perhaps matching TRBD2 (6 bases). The CDR3 is made up of 10 amino acids. Trimming cost V 9 bases and J 13 bases, with 13 bases left between them. Germline V CDR1 and CDR2: SNHLY, FYNNEI. Together with reference TRBV2 and TRBJ2-1, the CDR3 gives the full variable domain: EPEVTQTPSHQVTQMGQEVILRCVPISNHLYFYWYRQILGQKVEFLVSFYNNEISEKSEIFDDQFSVERPDGSNFTLKIRSTKLEDSAMYFCARGLPAQFFGPGTRLTVL.

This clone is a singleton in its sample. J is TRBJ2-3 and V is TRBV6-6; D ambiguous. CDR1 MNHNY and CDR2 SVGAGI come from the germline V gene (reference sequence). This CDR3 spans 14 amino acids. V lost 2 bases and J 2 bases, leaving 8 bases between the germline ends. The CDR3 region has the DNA TGTGCCAGCAGTTACGGGTCTTACACAGATACGCAGTATTTT. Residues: CASSYGSYTDTQYF.

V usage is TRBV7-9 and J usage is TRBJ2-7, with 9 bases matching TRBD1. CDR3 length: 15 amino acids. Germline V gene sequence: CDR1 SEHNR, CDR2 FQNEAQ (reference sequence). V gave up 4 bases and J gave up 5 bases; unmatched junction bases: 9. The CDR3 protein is CASSSRGTGQHEQYF. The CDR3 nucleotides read TGTGCCAGCAGCTCCAGGGGGACAGGGCAGCACGAGCAGTACTTC.

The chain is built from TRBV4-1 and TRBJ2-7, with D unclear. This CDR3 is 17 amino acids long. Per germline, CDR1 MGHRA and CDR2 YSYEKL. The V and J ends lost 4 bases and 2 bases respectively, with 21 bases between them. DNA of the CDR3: TGCGCCAGCAGCCCCCAACACCGAACGGAGACCCCCTACGAGCAGTACTTC. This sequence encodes CASSPQHRTETPYEQYF.